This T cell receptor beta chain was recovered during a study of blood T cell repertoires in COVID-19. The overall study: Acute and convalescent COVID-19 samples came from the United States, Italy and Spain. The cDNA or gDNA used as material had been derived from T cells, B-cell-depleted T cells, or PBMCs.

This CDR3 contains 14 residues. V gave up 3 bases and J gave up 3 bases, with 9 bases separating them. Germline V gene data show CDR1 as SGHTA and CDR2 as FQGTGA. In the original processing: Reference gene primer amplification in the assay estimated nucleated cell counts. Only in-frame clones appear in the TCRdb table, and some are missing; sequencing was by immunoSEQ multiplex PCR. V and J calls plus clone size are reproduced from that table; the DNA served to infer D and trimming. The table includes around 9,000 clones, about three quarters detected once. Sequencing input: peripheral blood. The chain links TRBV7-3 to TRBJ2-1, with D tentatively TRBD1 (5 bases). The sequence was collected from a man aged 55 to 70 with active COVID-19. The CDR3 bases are TGTGCCAGCAGCTTCCAGGGTGGCTACAATGAGCAGTTCTTC. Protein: CASSFQGGYNEQFF.